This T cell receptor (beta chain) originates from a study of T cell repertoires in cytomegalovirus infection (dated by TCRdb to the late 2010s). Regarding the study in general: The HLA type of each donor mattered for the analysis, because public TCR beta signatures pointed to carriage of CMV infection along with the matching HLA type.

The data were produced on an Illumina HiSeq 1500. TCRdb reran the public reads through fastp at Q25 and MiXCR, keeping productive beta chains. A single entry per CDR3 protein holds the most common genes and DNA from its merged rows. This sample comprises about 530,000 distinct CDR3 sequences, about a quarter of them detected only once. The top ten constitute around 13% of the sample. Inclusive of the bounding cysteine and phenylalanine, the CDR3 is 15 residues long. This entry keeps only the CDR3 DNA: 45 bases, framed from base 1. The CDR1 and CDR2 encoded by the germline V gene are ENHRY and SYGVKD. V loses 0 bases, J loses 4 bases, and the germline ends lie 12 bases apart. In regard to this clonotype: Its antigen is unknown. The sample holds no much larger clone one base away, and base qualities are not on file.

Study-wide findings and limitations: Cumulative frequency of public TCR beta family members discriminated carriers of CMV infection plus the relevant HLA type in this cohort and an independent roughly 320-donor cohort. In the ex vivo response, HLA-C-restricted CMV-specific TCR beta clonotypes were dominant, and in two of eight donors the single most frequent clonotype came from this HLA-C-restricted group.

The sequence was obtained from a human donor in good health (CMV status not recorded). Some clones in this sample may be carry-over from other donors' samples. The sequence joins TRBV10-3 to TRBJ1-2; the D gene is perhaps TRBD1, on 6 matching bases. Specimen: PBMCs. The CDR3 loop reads CAISESGGRGYGYTF. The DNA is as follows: TGTGCCATCAGTGAGTCCGGGGGGCGCGGCTATGGCTACACCTTC.